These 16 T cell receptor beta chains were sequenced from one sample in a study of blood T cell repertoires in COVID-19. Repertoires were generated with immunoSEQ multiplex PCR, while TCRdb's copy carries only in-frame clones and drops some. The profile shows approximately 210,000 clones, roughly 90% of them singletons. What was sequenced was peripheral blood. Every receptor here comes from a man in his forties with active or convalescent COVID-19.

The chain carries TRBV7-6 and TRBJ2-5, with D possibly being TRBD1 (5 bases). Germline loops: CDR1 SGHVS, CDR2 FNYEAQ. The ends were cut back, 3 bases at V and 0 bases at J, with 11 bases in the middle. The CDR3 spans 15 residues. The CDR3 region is CASSFRDSYQETQYF. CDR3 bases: TGTGCCAGCAGCTTCCGAGACAGCTACCAAGAGACCCAGTACTTC.

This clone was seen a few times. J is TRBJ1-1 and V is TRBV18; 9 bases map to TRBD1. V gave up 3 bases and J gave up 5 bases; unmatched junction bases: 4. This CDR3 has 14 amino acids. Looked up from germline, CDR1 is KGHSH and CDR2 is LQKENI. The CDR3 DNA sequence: TGTGCCAGCTCACCCGGGACAGGGCAAACTGAAGCTTTCTTT. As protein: CASSPGTGQTEAFF.

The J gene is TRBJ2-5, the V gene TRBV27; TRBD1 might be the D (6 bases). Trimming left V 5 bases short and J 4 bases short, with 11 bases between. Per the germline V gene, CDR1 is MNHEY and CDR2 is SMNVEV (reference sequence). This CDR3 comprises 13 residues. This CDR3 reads CASSPGTRETQYF. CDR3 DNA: TGTGCCAGCAGTCCGGGGACAAGAGAGACCCAGTACTTC.

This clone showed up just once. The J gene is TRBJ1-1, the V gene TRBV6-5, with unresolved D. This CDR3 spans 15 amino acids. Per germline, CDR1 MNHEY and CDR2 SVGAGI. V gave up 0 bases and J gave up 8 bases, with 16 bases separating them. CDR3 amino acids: CASSYSVRGTGEAFF. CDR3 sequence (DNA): TGTGCCAGCAGTTACTCGGTGCGAGGCACGGGGGAAGCTTTCTTT.

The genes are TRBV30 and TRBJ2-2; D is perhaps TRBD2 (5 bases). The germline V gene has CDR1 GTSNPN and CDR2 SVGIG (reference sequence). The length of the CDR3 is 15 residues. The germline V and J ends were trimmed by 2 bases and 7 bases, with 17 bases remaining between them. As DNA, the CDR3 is TGTGCCTGGAGTAAACTGACACGACGGGGCGGGGAGCTGTTTTTT. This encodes CAWSKLTRRGGELFF.

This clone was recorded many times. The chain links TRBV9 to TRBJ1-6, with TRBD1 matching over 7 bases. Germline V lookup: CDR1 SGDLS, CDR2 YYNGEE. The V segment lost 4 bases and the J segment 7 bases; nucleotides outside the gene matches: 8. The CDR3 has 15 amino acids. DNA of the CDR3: TGTGCCAGCAGCCCGACAGGGTTGCAGAATTCACCCCTCCACTTT. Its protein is CASSPTGLQNSPLHF. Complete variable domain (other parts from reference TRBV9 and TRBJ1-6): DSGVTQTPKHLITATGQRVTLRCSPRSGDLSVYWYQQSLDQGLQFLIQYYNGEERAKGNILERFSAQQFPDLHSELNLSSLELGDSALYFCASSPTGLQNSPLHFGNGTRLTVT.

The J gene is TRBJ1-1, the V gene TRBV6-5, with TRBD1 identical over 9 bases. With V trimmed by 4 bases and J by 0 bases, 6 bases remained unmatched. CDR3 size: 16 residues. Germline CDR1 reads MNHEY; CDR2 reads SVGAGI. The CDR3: CASSFMWTGVNTEAFF. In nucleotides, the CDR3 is TGTGCCAGCAGTTTTATGTGGACAGGGGTGAACACTGAAGCTTTCTTT.

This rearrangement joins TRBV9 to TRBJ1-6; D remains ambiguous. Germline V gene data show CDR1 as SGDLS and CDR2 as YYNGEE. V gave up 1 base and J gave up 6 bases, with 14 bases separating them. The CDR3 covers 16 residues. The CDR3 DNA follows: TGTGCCAGCAGCGTAAGTCGGGTTTGGAGTAATTCACCCCTCCACTTT. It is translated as CASSVSRVWSNSPLHF.

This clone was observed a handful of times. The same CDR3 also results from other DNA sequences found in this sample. CDR3 DNA: TGTGCCATCAGTGAACGGGGGGGCACTGAAGCTTTCTTT. Its protein product is CAISERGGTEAFF. The V and J genes are TRBV10-3 and TRBJ1-1, with a tentative D call TRBD1 (5 bases). The V end was cut by 3 bases, the J end by 4 bases, with 9 bases between. Germline V CDR1 and CDR2: ENHRY, SYGVKD. CDR3 length: 13 residues.

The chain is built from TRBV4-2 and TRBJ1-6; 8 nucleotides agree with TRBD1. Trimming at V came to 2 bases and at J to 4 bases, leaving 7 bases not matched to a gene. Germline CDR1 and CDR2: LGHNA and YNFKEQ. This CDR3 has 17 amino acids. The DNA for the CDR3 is TGTGCCAGCAGCCAAAAACTCGGGACAGGATATAATTCACCCCTCCACTTT. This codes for CASSQKLGTGYNSPLHF.

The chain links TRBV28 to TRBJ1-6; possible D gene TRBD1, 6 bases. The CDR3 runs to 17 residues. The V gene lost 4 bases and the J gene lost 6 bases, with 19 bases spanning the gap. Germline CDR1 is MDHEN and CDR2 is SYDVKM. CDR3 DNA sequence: TGTGCCAGCAGTTCCCCCGGGACAACCATGGGTAATTCACCCCTCCACTTT. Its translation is CASSSPGTTMGNSPLHF.

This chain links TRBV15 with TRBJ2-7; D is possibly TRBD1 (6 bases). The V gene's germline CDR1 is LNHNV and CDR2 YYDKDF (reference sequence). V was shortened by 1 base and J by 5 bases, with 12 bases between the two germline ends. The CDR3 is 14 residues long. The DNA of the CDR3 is TGTGCCACCAGCAGAGGTTTACAGGGTGACGAGCAGTACTTC. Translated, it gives CATSRGLQGDEQYF. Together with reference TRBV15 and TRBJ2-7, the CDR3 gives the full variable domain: DAMVIQNPRYQVTQFGKPVTLSCSQTLNHNVMYWYQQKSSQAPKLLFHYYDKDFNNEADTPDNFQSRRPNTSFCFLDIRSPGLGDTAMYLCATSRGLQGDEQYFGPGTRLTVT.

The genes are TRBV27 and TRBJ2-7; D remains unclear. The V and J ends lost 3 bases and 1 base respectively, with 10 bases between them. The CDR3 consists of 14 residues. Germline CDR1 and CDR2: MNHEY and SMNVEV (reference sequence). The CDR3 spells CASSFGDVSYEQYF. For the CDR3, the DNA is TGTGCCAGCAGTTTTGGAGACGTTTCCTACGAGCAGTACTTC.

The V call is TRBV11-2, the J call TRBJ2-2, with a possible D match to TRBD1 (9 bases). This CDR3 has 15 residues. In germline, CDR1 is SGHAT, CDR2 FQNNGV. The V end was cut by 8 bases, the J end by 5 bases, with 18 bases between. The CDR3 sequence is CASRGGTGWTGELFF. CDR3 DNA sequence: TGTGCCAGCCGCGGGGGGACAGGGTGGACCGGGGAGCTGTTTTTT. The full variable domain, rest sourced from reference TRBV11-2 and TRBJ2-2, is EAGVAQSPRYKIIEKRQSVAFWCNPISGHATLYWYQQILGQGPKLLIQFQNNGVVDDSQLPKDRFSAERLKGVDSTLKIQPAKLEDSAVYLCASRGGTGWTGELFFGEGSRLTVL.

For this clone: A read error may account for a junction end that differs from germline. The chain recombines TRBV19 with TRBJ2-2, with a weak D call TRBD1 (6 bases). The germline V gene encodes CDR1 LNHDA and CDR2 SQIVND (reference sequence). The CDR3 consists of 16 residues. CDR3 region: CASSTGRGVYTGELFF. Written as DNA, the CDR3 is TGTGCCAGCAGTACGGGCAGGGGCGTTTACACCGGGGAGCTGTTTTTT. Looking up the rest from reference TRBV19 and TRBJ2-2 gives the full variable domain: DGGITQSPKYLFRKEGQNVTLSCEQNLNHDAMYWYRQDPGQGLRLIYYSQIVNDFQKGDIAEGYSVSREKKESFPLTVTSAQKNPTAFYLCASSTGRGVYTGELFFGEGSRLTVL.

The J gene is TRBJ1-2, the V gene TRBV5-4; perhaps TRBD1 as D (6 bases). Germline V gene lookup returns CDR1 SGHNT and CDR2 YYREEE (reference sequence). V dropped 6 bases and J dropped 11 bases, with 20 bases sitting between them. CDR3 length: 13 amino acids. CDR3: CASNLGSRGRYTF. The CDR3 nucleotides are TGTGCCAGCAACCTGGGTAGCAGGGGCAGGTACACCTTC.